What follows are 17 T cell receptor beta chains derived from one specimen sequenced in a study of T cell repertoires in cytomegalovirus infection (dated by TCRdb to 2018 to 2020). Sequenced using an Illumina HiSeq 1500. TCRdb reprocessed the public reads (quality trimming at Q25 with fastp, clone calling with MiXCR) and kept in-frame beta chains. Rows with one shared CDR3 protein collapse into an entry with the most common genes and DNA. The sample records roughly 760,000 distinct CDR3 sequences, 35% of which are singletons. The biggest ten clones account for about 2.8% of the sample. Sequenced: PBMCs. The receptor source for this set is a human donor in good health (CMV status not recorded). Some clones in this sample may be carry-over from other donors' samples.

This clonotype came up a few times. V is TRBV28 and J is TRBJ2-7; a weak D match, TRBD1 (8 bases). Trimming cost V 7 bases and J 5 bases, with 24 bases left between them. There are 16 residues in the CDR3. Germline CDR1 is MDHEN and CDR2 is SYDVKM. The CDR3 nucleotides are TGTGCCAGCAACAGGGGGGGAGGGTTCGCTCCGGACGAGCAGTACTTC. Its translation is CASNRGGGFAPDEQYF.

This chain joins TRBV6-2 or TRBV6-3 and TRBJ2-7; D possibly uses TRBD1 or TRBD2 (6 bases each). This CDR3 has 14 amino acids. Germline values: CDR1 MNHEY, CDR2 SVGEGT. With 2 bases removed from V and 6 bases from J, the gap between germline ends came to 14 bases. In DNA form, the CDR3 reads TGTGCCAGCAGTTACGGGGGGCTAGCAAGCGAGCAGTACTTC. It yields the protein CASSYGGLASEQYF.

V usage is TRBV28 and J usage is TRBJ1-6; no clear D gene. Looked up from germline, CDR1 is MDHEN and CDR2 is SYDVKM. The CDR3 is 19 amino acids. Trimming removed 3 bases at V and 0 bases at J, with 18 bases between. In DNA form, the CDR3 reads TGTGCCAGCAGTTTGTTAAAGGGTTCGAGGGACTCCTATAATTCACCCCTCCACTTT. This gives the protein CASSLLKGSRDSYNSPLHF.

A word on this clonotype: This clone may be a read error of a much larger clone one base away. This rearrangement joins TRBV7-6 to TRBJ2-1; 9 nucleotides line up with TRBD1. Germline values: CDR1 SGHVS, CDR2 FNYEAQ. V lost 5 bases and J lost 3; bases outside the gene matches: 14. The CDR3 totals 18 residues. DNA of the CDR3: TGTGCCAGCAGCCCCCGCCCGCTACAGGGGGCCGGCTACAATGAGCAGTTCTTC. Translating gives CASSPRPLQGAGYNEQFF.

V and J are TRBV5-1 and TRBJ2-6; D gene unclear. The germline V and J ends were trimmed by 4 bases and 0 bases, with 17 bases remaining between them. This CDR3 spans 18 amino acids. Germline V gene lookup returns CDR1 SGHRS and CDR2 YFSETQ. DNA of the CDR3: TGCGCCAGCAGCACAACCGGGTCCTCAAGCTCTGGGGCCAACGTCCTGACTTTC. It yields the protein CASSTTGSSSSGANVLTF.

Points on this clonotype: A junction end diverges from the germline sequence, so it may reflect a read error. The V and J genes are TRBV4-2 and TRBJ1-2; 8 bases are a match to TRBD1. Per the germline V gene, CDR1 is LGHNA and CDR2 is YNFKEQ. The CDR3 extends over 15 amino acids. CDR3 nucleotide sequence: TGTGCAAGCAGCCTTCGGACCAGGACAGGGAATGGCTACACCTTC. Residues: CASSLRTRTGNGYTF.

This clonotype has more than one count but fewer than ten. The chain employs TRBV7-2 and TRBJ2-2, with D tentatively TRBD1 or TRBD2 (7 bases each). In germline, CDR1 is SGHTA, CDR2 FQGNSA. The length of the CDR3 is 16 residues. The V end was cut by 1 base, the J end by 5 bases, with 14 bases between. CDR3 loop: CASSLVSRGGTGELFF. The CDR3 nucleotides are TGTGCCAGCAGCTTAGTTTCCAGGGGGGGGACCGGGGAGCTGTTTTTT. The full variable domain, in which reference TRBV7-2 and TRBJ2-2 provide the parts outside the CDR3, is GAGVSQSPSNKVTEKGKDVELRCDPISGHTALYWYRQSLGQGLEFLIYFQGNSAPDKSGLPSDRFSAERTGGSVSTLTIQRTQQEDSAVYLCASSLVSRGGTGELFFGEGSRLTVL.

The chain combines TRBV27 with TRBJ2-2, with D tentatively TRBD1 (6 bases). The V end lost 6 bases, the J end lost 2 bases, and 13 bases lay between the germline ends. The CDR3 has 15 residues. The germline V gene encodes CDR1 MNHEY and CDR2 SMNVEV (reference sequence). Here the CDR3 DNA reads TGTGCCAGCAGCCACTACAGGGTCAACACCGGGGAGCTGTTTTTT. It is translated as CASSHYRVNTGELFF.

For this clonotype: One end of the junction is discordant with germline, which a read error may explain. V gene TRBV5-4 combines with J gene TRBJ1-1; D perhaps matches TRBD1 (5 bases). The CDR3 runs to 13 residues. CDR1 and CDR2 (germline): SGHNT, YYREEE (reference sequence). The CDR3 DNA reads TGTGCCAGCAGCTTGGACAGGTGGACTGAAGATTTCTTT. Its translation: CASSLDRWTEDFF.

This clonotype appeared a few times. The chain carries TRBV6-5 and TRBJ2-3, with D perhaps being TRBD1 or TRBD2 (5 bases each). The CDR3 loop spans 14 amino acids. V lost 2 bases, J lost 2 bases, and 8 bases lay in between. Germline V gene sequence: CDR1 MNHEY, CDR2 SVGAGI. The CDR3 nucleotides read TGTGCCAGCAGTTACGTGGGACCCACAGATACGCAGTATTTT. This codes for CASSYVGPTDTQYF.

The chain employs TRBV6-2 or TRBV6-3 and TRBJ1-1; no clear D gene. The V end was cut by 4 bases, the J end by 7 bases, with 19 bases between. Germline V gene sequence: CDR1 MNHEY, CDR2 SVGEGT. The CDR3 sequence is 15 residues long. The CDR3 here is CASSSPPAGRVEAFF. The CDR3 coding sequence is TGTGCCAGCAGTTCCCCTCCGGCAGGTCGGGTTGAAGCTTTCTTT.

V and J are TRBV5-6 and TRBJ1-1, with unresolved D. The V and J ends lost 4 bases and 7 bases respectively, with 14 bases between them. CDR1 SGHDT and CDR2 YYEEEE come from the germline V gene. CDR3 length: 13 residues. This chain's CDR3 is CASSKIRGIEAFF. As DNA, the CDR3 is TGTGCCAGCAGCAAGATCCGGGGTATTGAAGCTTTCTTT.

The chain has TRBV20-1 and TRBJ1-5; TRBD1 matches 10 bases. The germline V gene has CDR1 DFQATT and CDR2 SNEGSKA (reference sequence). After removal of 6 bases from V and 4 bases from J, the junction contained 6 bases not matched to a gene. The CDR3 extends over 14 amino acids. The CDR3 here is CSALGQGGNQPQHF. The CDR3 coding sequence is TGCAGTGCCTTAGGACAGGGGGGAAATCAGCCCCAGCATTTT.

This clonotype was detected only a few times. The chain couples TRBV16 to TRBJ2-3; possible D gene TRBD2, 6 bases. The germline V and J ends were trimmed by 1 base and 4 bases, with 9 bases remaining between them. This CDR3 contains 14 residues. The germline V gene encodes CDR1 KGHSY and CDR2 FQNENV. Here the CDR3 DNA reads TGTGCCAGCAGCCAATTGTTAGCGGCAGATACGCAGTATTTT. Protein sequence: CASSQLLAADTQYF.

The chain couples TRBV20-1 to TRBJ2-2; D gene uncertain. This CDR3 has 14 residues. The V gene lost 5 bases and the J gene lost 1 base, with 11 bases spanning the gap. Germline V gene sequence: CDR1 DFQATT, CDR2 SNEGSKA (reference sequence). CDR3 DNA sequence: TGCAGTGCTCTAGAAATGAGGAACACCGGGGAGCTGTTTTTT. The encoded protein is CSALEMRNTGELFF.

The table lists this clonotype with many counts. This chain joins TRBV5-1 and TRBJ2-1; TRBD2 matches 15 bases. V lost 4 bases, J lost 5 bases, and 16 bases stayed unmatched. CDR1 SGHRS and CDR2 YFSETQ come from the germline V gene. This CDR3 is built from 20 residues. CDR3 loop: CASSILGTSGGIIENNEQFF. In DNA, the CDR3 is TGCGCCAGCAGCATATTAGGGACTAGCGGGGGGATCATCGAGAACAATGAGCAGTTCTTC.

The rearrangement uses TRBV7-4 and TRBJ1-2, with 12 bases lining up with TRBD1. Trimming removed 6 bases from V and 8 bases from J; junction bases left unmatched: 10. The CDR3 length is 15 residues. Germline loops: CDR1 SGHVT, CDR2 SQSDAQ. The CDR3 DNA is TGTGCCAGCAGTTCGACCGGGACAGGGGGCGGAGGCTACACCTTC. Translation: CASSSTGTGGGGYTF.